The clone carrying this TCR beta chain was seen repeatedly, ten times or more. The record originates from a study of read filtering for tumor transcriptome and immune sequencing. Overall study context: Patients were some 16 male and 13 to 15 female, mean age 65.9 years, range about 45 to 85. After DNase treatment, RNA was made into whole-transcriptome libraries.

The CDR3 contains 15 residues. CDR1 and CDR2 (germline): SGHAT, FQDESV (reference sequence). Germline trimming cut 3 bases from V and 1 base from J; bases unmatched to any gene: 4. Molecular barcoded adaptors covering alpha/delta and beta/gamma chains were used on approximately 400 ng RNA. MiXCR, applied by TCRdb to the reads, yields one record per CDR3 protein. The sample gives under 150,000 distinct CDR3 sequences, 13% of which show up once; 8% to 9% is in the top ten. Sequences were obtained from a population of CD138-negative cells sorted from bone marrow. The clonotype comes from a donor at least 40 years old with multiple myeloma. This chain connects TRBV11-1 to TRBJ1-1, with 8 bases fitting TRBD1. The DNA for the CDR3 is TGTGCCAGCAGCTTCAGGGGGCTATGGAACACTGAAGCTTTCTTT. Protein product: CASSFRGLWNTEAFF.